Listed here are 27 T cell receptor beta chains from one sample, sequenced in a study of cytomegalovirus exposure and HLA in healthy donors. The PCR contained 60 Vbeta and 13 Jbeta primers. The protocol was immunoSEQ multiplex PCR, while the TCRdb copy is restricted to in-frame clones and leaves out a portion. The data show about 130,000 clones, 78% seen once. The sample was PBMCs. These receptor sequences come from a man aged 25-45 years in good health and CMV-seropositive.

The chain carries TRBV15 and TRBJ2-1, with TRBD2 matching 7 bases. The trim removed 9 bases at V and 5 bases at J, leaving 13 bases unmatched. Germline V gives CDR1 LNHNV, CDR2 YYDKDF (reference sequence). The CDR3 loop spans 15 amino acids. CDR3 sequence reads: CATGGWRGRDNEQFF. The DNA of the CDR3 is TGTGCCACGGGGGGTTGGCGAGGGAGGGACAATGAGCAGTTCTTC.

CDR3 nucleotides: TGCGCCAGCAGCCAAGTTGGGACTCATAACACCGGGGAGCTGTTTTTT. This gives the protein CASSQVGTHNTGELFF. The chain employs TRBV4-1 and TRBJ2-2; tentative D call: TRBD2 (6 bases). CDR1 and CDR2 from the germline V gene are MGHRA and YSYEKL. The CDR3 length is 16 residues. Trimming pared 1 base from V and 2 bases from J, leaving 11 bases between.

This clone was counted a few times. The rearrangement uses TRBV9 and TRBJ1-4; the D gene is possibly TRBD1 (6 bases). V was clipped by 7 bases and J by 4 bases, with 11 bases between them. The CDR3 is 13 residues long. Per the germline V gene, CDR1 is SGDLS and CDR2 is YYNGEE. The CDR3 DNA reads as TGTGCCAGCTCGACAGGAAGTAATGAAAAACTGTTTTTT. It codes for CASSTGSNEKLFF.

J is TRBJ2-5 and V is TRBV6-5, with 7 bases fitting TRBD2. Unmatched junction bases numbered 6, after V lost 8 bases and J lost 3 bases. In germline, CDR1 is MNHEY, CDR2 SVGAGI. The CDR3 is made up of 13 amino acids. The CDR3 bases are TGTGCCAGCCTCGGGGGAGGGGAAGAGACCCAGTACTTC. The encoded protein is CASLGGGEETQYF.

The chain links TRBV5-4 to TRBJ2-7; 7 bases are a match to TRBD1. Germline CDR1 and CDR2: SGHNT and YYREEE (reference sequence). The trim removed 4 bases at V and 5 bases at J, leaving 9 bases unmatched. The CDR3 sequence is 14 residues long. The CDR3 DNA is TGTGCCAGCAGCCCCAGACAGGGTCAGGACGAGCAGTACTTC. It encodes CASSPRQGQDEQYF.

This clone was observed at least ten times. V is TRBV6-5 and J is TRBJ2-7; possibly TRBD1 for D (5 bases). This CDR3 contains 15 residues. Germline CDR1 MNHEY, CDR2 SVGAGI. The germline V and J ends were trimmed by 10 bases and 0 bases, with 19 bases remaining between them. In DNA form, the CDR3 reads TGTGCCACCAGAATTCAGCCGCAGGGCTCCTACGAGCAGTACTTC. Amino acids: CATRIQPQGSYEQYF.

V gene TRBV15 combines with J gene TRBJ2-7; 10 positions agree with TRBD2. The CDR3 totals 17 residues. V was pared by 2 bases and J by 3 bases, with 10 bases of the junction left unmatched. Looked up from germline, CDR1 is LNHNV and CDR2 is YYDKDF (reference sequence). CDR3 residues: CATSRSRSSGRDYEQYF. CDR3 coding DNA: TGTGCCACCAGCAGATCACGAAGCAGCGGGAGGGACTACGAGCAGTACTTC.

The J gene is TRBJ2-1, the V gene TRBV4-3; 12 bases line up with TRBD1. Germline values: CDR1 LGHNA, CDR2 YSLEER. This CDR3 is built from 17 residues. V was clipped by 3 bases and J by 7 bases; unmatched bases: 10. CDR3 sequence reads: CASSHPVGDRGLNEQFF. In DNA form, the CDR3 reads TGCGCCAGCAGCCACCCGGTCGGGGACAGGGGGCTGAATGAGCAGTTCTTC.

Here the CDR3 DNA reads TGTGCCAGCAGCTTAGCAGGAGTCAGCAATCAGCCCCAGCATTTT. Protein product: CASSLAGVSNQPQHF. The chain recombines TRBV7-2 with TRBJ1-5; D ambiguous. CDR3 length: 15 residues. The germline V and J ends were trimmed by 0 bases and 1 base, with 7 bases remaining between them. Germline loops: CDR1 SGHTA, CDR2 FQGNSA.

The chain carries TRBV5-5 and TRBJ1-4; a weak D match, TRBD1 (5 bases). This CDR3 has 17 residues. The V end lost 4 bases, the J end lost 8 bases, and 24 bases lay between the germline ends. Germline V gene data show CDR1 as SGHKS and CDR2 as YYEKEE (reference sequence). The CDR3 is CASSQTPTRGRVEKLFF. The CDR3 DNA is TGTGCCAGCAGCCAGACCCCGACAAGAGGCAGGGTCGAAAAACTGTTTTTT.

The chain uses TRBV6-1 and TRBJ1-1; 10 bases match TRBD1. The ends lost 4 bases at V and 5 bases at J; junction bases unmatched: 7. CDR1 and CDR2 (germline): MNHNS, SASEGT. This CDR3 spans 15 amino acids. For the CDR3, the DNA is TGTGCCAGCAGTGCCTATGGACAGGGGGGGACTGAAGCTTTCTTT. Translation: CASSAYGQGGTEAFF.

This clone was counted between two and nine times. The chain employs TRBV5-6 and TRBJ1-4; no reliable D call. Germline CDR1 is SGHDT and CDR2 is YYEEEE. This CDR3 spans 13 amino acids. V was cut by 2 bases and J by 4 bases, with 6 bases left in between. CDR3 amino acids: CASSFINNEKLFF. The DNA of the CDR3 is TGTGCCAGCAGCTTTATAAATAATGAAAAACTGTTTTTT.

The J gene is TRBJ2-3, the V gene TRBV10-3; D is possibly TRBD1 (5 bases). V was clipped by 2 bases and J by 4 bases, with 13 bases between them. From germline, CDR1 is ENHRY and CDR2 SYGVKD. This CDR3 is built from 15 residues. The DNA for the CDR3 is TGTGCCATCAGTGAGGGGCCAGGGCCCGCAGATACGCAGTATTTT. Translation: CAISEGPGPADTQYF.

This sequence joins TRBV27 and TRBJ1-2; D not resolved. V dropped 6 bases and J dropped 7 bases, with 15 bases sitting between them. Germline CDR1 is MNHEY and CDR2 is SMNVEV (reference sequence). The CDR3 covers 13 residues. DNA of the CDR3: TGTGCCAGCAGACCTGGTCAAGGAGGTGGCTACACCTTC. Its protein product is CASRPGQGGGYTF.

There are a few counts of this clone. This rearrangement joins TRBV7-9 to TRBJ2-3; D may be TRBD2 (6 bases). The CDR3 is 15 residues long. The germline CDR1 and CDR2 sequences are SEHNR and FQNEAQ (reference sequence). Deletions cut 1 base from V and 3 bases from J, with 11 bases between. In DNA form, the CDR3 reads TGTGCCAGCAGCTTAGGACTAGTCGGGACAGATACGCAGTATTTT. This sequence encodes CASSLGLVGTDTQYF. Full variable domain (rest looked up from reference TRBV7-9 and TRBJ2-3): DTGVSQNPRHKITKRGQNVTFRCDPISEHNRLYWYRQTLGQGPEFLTYFQNEAQLEKSRLLSDRFSAERPKGSFSTLEIQRTEQGDSAMYLCASSLGLVGTDTQYFGPGTRLTVL.

The CDR3 DNA sequence: TGCAGCGCCGACAGGGAGGTTCGGGATGGCTACACCTTC. Translation gives CSADREVRDGYTF. The chain employs TRBV29-1 and TRBJ1-2; 7 positions agree with TRBD1. The CDR3 runs to 13 residues. Germline V CDR1 and CDR2: SQVTM, ANQGSEA. J lost 6 bases, V lost 7 bases, and 11 bases had no gene match.

V usage is TRBV4-3 and J usage is TRBJ1-5; D is unresolved. This CDR3 is 16 amino acids long. Germline values: CDR1 LGHNA, CDR2 YSLEER. Trimming took 0 bases from V and 0 from J, leaving 9 bases between them. Here the CDR3 reads CASSQEESGSNQPQHF. CDR3 nucleotide sequence: TGCGCCAGCAGCCAAGAGGAATCAGGTAGCAATCAGCCCCAGCATTTT.

This clone was counted ten times or more. V and J are TRBV4-3 and TRBJ2-6; a weak D match, TRBD1 (5 bases). Germline CDR1 is LGHNA and CDR2 is YSLEER. CDR3 size: 17 residues. V was shortened by 1 base and J by 0 bases, with 10 bases between the two germline ends. CDR3 nucleotide sequence: TGCGCCAGCAGCCAAGGGGGCTCAACCTCTGGGGCCAACGTCCTGACTTTC. Translation gives CASSQGGSTSGANVLTF.

Concerning this clone itself: Germline and junction disagree at one end, which may indicate a read error. The V and J genes are TRBV7-7 and TRBJ2-1; 9 bases fit TRBD2. The CDR3 spans 15 residues. Germline assignment: CDR1 SSHAT and CDR2 FNYEAQ (reference sequence). CDR3 protein: CASSPRAGGGYEQFF. The CDR3 region has the DNA TGTGCTAGCAGCCCTCGAGCGGGAGGTGGTTATGAGCAGTTCTTC. Complete variable domain (other parts from reference TRBV7-7 and TRBJ2-1): GAGVSQSPRYKVTKRGQDVTLRCDPISSHATLYWYQQALGQGPEFLTYFNYEAQPDKSGLPSDRFSAERPEGSISTLTIQRTEQRDSAMYRCASSPRAGGGYEQFFGPGTRLTVL.

This rearrangement joins TRBV7-2 to TRBJ2-7; 9 nucleotides align to TRBD1. The CDR3 runs to 14 residues. Germline trimming cut 6 bases from V and 3 bases from J; bases unmatched to any gene: 6. Per the germline V gene, CDR1 is SGHTA and CDR2 is FQGNSA. The CDR3 protein is CASSSRTGVYEQYF. The CDR3 DNA is TGTGCCAGCAGTTCCAGGACAGGGGTCTACGAGCAGTACTTC. The whole variable domain, remainder taken from reference TRBV7-2 and TRBJ2-7, is GAGVSQSPSNKVTEKGKDVELRCDPISGHTALYWYRQSLGQGLEFLIYFQGNSAPDKSGLPSDRFSAERTGGSVSTLTIQRTQQEDSAVYLCASSSRTGVYEQYFGPGTRLTVT.

J is TRBJ2-7 and V is TRBV7-9; no reliable D call. Germline V gives CDR1 SEHNR, CDR2 FQNEAQ (reference sequence). The CDR3 consists of 14 residues. Trimming stripped 2 bases from V and 2 bases from J, with 10 bases between. CDR3 residues: CASSLLLIPYEQYF. Here the CDR3 DNA reads TGTGCCAGCAGCTTATTACTGATTCCCTACGAGCAGTACTTC.

The count of this clone is one. V and J are TRBV5-5 and TRBJ2-3; 8 bases are shared with TRBD1. V trimming: 4 bases; J trimming: 4 bases; junction bases outside the gene matches: 11. Germline CDR1 reads SGHKS; CDR2 reads YYEKEE (reference sequence). CDR3 length equals 16 residues. CDR3 sequence (DNA): TGTGCCAGCAGCCTTTTAAGCGCAGGGGGCGCAGATACGCAGTATTTT. This codes for CASSLLSAGGADTQYF. The complete variable domain, with remaining parts taken from reference TRBV5-5 and TRBJ2-3, reads DAGVTQSPTHLIKTRGQQVTLRCSPISGHKSVSWYQQVLGQGPQFIFQYYEKEERGRGNFPDRFSARQFPNYSSELNVNALLLGDSALYLCASSLLSAGGADTQYFGPGTRLTVL.

This chain links TRBV4-3 with TRBJ2-1; D remains unclear. Germline V gives CDR1 LGHNA, CDR2 YSLEER. V gave up 0 bases and J gave up 5 bases, with 8 bases separating them. The CDR3 extends over 14 amino acids. The DNA of the CDR3 is TGCGCCAGCAGCCAAGACTCCACAGACAATGAGCAGTTCTTC. Amino acid sequence: CASSQDSTDNEQFF.

In its sample, this clone was seen once. For the CDR3, the DNA is TGTGCCAGCAGCTCGCGGGGACTCTACGAGCAGTACTTC. It translates to CASSSRGLYEQYF. The chain carries TRBV11-2 and TRBJ2-7, with D possibly matching TRBD2 (6 bases). V lost 4 bases and J lost 3, with 10 bases in between. This CDR3 spans 13 amino acids. Germline CDR1 is SGHAT and CDR2 is FQNNGV.

The rearrangement uses TRBV7-8 and TRBJ1-1; 8 bases map to TRBD1. The CDR3 is 15 residues long. Germline trimming cut 0 bases from V and 4 bases from J; bases unmatched to any gene: 4. Germline CDR1 and CDR2: SGHVS and FQNEAQ. The CDR3 region has the DNA TGTGCCAGCAGCTTAGCTGACAGGGGTAGCACTGAAGCTTTCTTT. It codes for CASSLADRGSTEAFF.

The chain combines TRBV9 with TRBJ2-5; 9 nucleotides agree with TRBD1. The germline V gene encodes CDR1 SGDLS and CDR2 YYNGEE. The junction had 1 base not matched to a gene; V was cut back by 3 bases and J by 1 base. The CDR3 is 14 residues long. The CDR3: CASSETGGQETQYF. CDR3 coding DNA: TGTGCCAGCAGCGAGACAGGGGGCCAAGAGACCCAGTACTTC.

The V call is TRBV20-1, the J call TRBJ1-2, with D tentatively TRBD1 (5 bases). V gave up 1 base and J gave up 6 bases, with 6 bases separating them. CDR1 and CDR2 (germline): DFQATT, SNEGSKA (reference sequence). This CDR3 has 11 residues. CDR3 amino acids: CSARAGHGYTF. The CDR3 region has the DNA TGCAGTGCTAGAGCAGGGCATGGCTACACCTTC.